The TCR beta chain described here comes from a study of CD8+ T cells in alopecia areata. Study in general: Tofacitinib administration to treated patients was oral, at 5 to 10 mg twice daily. Study-wide findings and caveats: Alopecia totalis/universalis scalp especially showed more expanded CD8+ clones than normal scalp. Tofacitinib significantly lowered scalp clonality and expanded CD8+ clones among the top 100.

Between the trimmed V and J ends, which lost 7 bases and 6 bases, there was a span of 12 bases. The CDR3 spans 12 residues. In germline, CDR1 is SNHLY, CDR2 FYNNEI. As to this clone: Its antigen is as yet unknown.

RNA was isolated and reverse transcribed to cDNA, the sequencing template. Sequencing used immunoSEQ multiplex PCR; TCRdb keeps in-frame clones, though not all of them. The table has 150,000 to 200,000 clones, approximately 57% seen once; the top ten hold just over 1%. Treatment specified: oral pan-JAK inhibitor, 5-10 mg twice daily. The TCR comes from a human donor with alopecia areata. This chain links TRBV2 with TRBJ1-2, with unresolved D. The sequences come from CD4+ T cells sorted from blood, collected at week 24, from a patient treated with tofacitinib. CDR3 bases: TGTGCCAGCACCCGTCTGTCTGATGGCTACACCTTC. Amino acid sequence: CASTRLSDGYTF.